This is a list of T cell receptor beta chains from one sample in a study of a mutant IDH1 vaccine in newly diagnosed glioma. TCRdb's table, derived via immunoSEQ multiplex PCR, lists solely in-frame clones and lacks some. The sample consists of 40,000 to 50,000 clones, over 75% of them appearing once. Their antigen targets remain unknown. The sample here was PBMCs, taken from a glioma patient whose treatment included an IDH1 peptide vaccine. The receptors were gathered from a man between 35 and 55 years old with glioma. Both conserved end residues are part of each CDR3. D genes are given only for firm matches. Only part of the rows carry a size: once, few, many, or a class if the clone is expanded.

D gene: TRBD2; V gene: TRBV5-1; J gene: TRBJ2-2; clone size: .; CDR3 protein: CASSSGLAGATGELFF; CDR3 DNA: TGCGCCAGCAGCTCGGGACTAGCGGGAGCCACCGGGGAGCTGTTTTTT
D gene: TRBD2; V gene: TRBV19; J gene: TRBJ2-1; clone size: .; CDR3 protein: CASHDSGRGGNEQFF; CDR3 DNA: TGTGCCAGTCACGATAGCGGGAGGGGCGGGAATGAGCAGTTCTTC
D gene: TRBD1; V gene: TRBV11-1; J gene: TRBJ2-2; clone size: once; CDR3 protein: CASSKTGGVSGELFF; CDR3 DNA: TGTGCCAGCAGCAAGACAGGGGGCGTATCAGGGGAGCTGTTTTTT
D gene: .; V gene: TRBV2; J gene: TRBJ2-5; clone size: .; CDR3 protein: CASSESGQAGETQYF; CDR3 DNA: TGTGCCAGCAGTGAAAGCGGCCAGGCCGGGGAGACCCAGTACTTC
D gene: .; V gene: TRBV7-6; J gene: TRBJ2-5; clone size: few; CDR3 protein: CASSSRDKETQYF; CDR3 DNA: TGTGCCAGCAGCTCCCGGGATAAGGAGACCCAGTACTTC
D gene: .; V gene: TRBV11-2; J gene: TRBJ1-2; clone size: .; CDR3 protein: CASSNPGFNYGYTF; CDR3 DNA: TGTGCCAGCAGCAACCCCGGCTTTAACTATGGCTACACCTTC
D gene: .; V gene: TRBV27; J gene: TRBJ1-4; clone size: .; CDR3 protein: CASSFFTNEKLFF; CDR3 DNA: TGTGCCAGCAGTTTCTTCACTAATGAAAAACTGTTTTTT
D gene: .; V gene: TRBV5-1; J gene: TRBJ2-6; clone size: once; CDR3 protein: CASSLWRRTGANVLTF; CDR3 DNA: TGCGCCAGCAGCTTGTGGCGGCGGACTGGGGCCAACGTCCTGACTTTC
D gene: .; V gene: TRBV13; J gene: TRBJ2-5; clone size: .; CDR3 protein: CASSETGLRETQYF; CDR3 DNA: TGTGCCAGCAGCGAAACAGGGTTGAGGGAGACCCAGTACTTC
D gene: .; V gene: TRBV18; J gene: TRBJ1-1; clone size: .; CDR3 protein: CASSNGGLNTEAFF; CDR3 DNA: TGTGCCAGCTCGAACGGAGGGTTGAACACTGAAGCTTTCTTT
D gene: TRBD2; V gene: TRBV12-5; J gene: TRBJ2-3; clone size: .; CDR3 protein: CASGSTEAGPDTQYF; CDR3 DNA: TGTGCTAGTGGTTCCACGGAAGCGGGACCGGATACGCAGTATTTT
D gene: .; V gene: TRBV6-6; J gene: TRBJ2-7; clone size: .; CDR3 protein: CASSYVAAEGDEQYF; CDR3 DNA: TGTGCCAGCAGTTATGTAGCGGCGGAAGGCGACGAGCAGTACTTC
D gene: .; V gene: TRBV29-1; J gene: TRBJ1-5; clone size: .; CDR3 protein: CSVAQVGQPQHF; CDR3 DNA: TGCAGCGTTGCGCAGGTAGGTCAGCCCCAGCATTTT
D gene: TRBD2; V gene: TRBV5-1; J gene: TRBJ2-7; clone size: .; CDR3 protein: CASSIIPGTSGSEQYF; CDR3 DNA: TGCGCCAGCAGCATCATCCCCGGGACTAGCGGGAGTGAGCAGTACTTC
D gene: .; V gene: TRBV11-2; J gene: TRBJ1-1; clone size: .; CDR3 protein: CASSLAYTEAFF; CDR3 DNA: TGTGCCAGCAGCTTAGCGTACACTGAAGCTTTCTTT
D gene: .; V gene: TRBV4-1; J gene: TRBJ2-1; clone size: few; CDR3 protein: CASSRVRSSWDNEQFF; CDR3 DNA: TGCGCCAGCAGCCGTGTCCGGTCCTCTTGGGACAATGAGCAGTTCTTC
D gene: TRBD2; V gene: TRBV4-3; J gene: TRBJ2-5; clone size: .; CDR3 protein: CASSQDSGGRPSETQYF; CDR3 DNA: TGCGCCAGCAGCCAAGATTCGGGGGGGCGTCCTTCGGAGACCCAGTACTTC
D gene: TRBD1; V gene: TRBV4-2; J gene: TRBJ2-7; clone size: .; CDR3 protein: CASRTGQGSSYEQYF; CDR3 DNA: TGTGCCAGCCGAACCGGACAGGGAAGCTCCTACGAGCAGTACTTC
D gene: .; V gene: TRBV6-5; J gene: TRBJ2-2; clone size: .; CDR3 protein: CASSLQGTGELFF; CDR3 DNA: TGTGCCAGCAGTTTACAGGGAACCGGGGAGCTGTTTTTT
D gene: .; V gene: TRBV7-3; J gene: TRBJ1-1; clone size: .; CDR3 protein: CASSQGPQGLTEAFF; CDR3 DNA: TGTGCCAGCAGCCAGGGGCCTCAGGGACTCACTGAAGCTTTCTTT
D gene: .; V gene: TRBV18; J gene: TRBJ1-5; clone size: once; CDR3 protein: CASSPPTVDQPQHF; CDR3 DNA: TGTGCCAGCTCACCACCGACAGTAGATCAGCCCCAGCATTTT
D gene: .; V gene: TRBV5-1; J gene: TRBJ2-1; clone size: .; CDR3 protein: CASSLETPSYNEQFF; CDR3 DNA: TGCGCCAGCAGCTTGGAGACTCCATCCTACAATGAGCAGTTCTTC
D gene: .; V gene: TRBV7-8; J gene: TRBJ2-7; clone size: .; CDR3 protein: CASSRRYEQYF; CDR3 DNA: TGTGCCAGCTCACGACGATACGAGCAGTACTTC
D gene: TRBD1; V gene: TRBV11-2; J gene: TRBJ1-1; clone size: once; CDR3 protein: CASSYLGQNGEAFF; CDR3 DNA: TGTGCCAGCAGCTATTTGGGACAGAACGGTGAAGCTTTCTTT
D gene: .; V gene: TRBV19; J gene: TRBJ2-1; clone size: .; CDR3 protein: CASSRLGAGLFF; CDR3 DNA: TGTGCCAGTTCCCGTCTCGGGGCGGGACTGTTCTTC
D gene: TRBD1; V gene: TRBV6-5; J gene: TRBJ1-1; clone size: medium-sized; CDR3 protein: CASSNQGVYAEAFF; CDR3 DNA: TGTGCCAGCAGTAACCAGGGGGTGTACGCTGAAGCTTTCTTT
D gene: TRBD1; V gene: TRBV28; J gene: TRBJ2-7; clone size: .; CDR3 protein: CASSSGTGSSYEQYF; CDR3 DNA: TGTGCCAGCAGCTCCGGGACAGGGAGTTCCTACGAGCAGTACTTC
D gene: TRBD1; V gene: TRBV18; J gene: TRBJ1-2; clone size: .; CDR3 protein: CASSPDRGLYGYTF; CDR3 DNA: TGTGCCAGCTCACCGGACAGGGGCCTCTATGGCTACACCTTC
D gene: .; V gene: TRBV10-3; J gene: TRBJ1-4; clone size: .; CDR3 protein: CATRRESNEKLFF; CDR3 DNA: TGTGCCACCCGACGGGAGAGTAATGAAAAACTGTTTTTT
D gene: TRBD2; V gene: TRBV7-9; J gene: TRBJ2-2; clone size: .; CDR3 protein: CASSLEAGILYTGELFF; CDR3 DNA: TGTGCCAGCAGCCTGGAAGCGGGGATCCTTTACACCGGGGAGCTGTTTTTT
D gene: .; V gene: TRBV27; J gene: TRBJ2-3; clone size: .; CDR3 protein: CASAVWGTDTQYF; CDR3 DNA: TGTGCCAGCGCAGTCTGGGGCACAGATACGCAGTATTTT
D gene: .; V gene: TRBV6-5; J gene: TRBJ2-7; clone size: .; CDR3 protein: CASRLDSSYEQYF; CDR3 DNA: TGTGCCAGCAGATTGGACAGTTCCTACGAGCAGTACTTC
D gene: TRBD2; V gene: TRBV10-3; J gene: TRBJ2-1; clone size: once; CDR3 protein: CAIGGTSGADNEQFF; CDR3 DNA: TGTGCCATCGGGGGGACTAGCGGAGCGGACAATGAGCAGTTCTTC
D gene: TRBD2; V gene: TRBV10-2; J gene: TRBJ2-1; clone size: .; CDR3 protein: CASRWGLGGDNEQFF; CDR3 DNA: TGCGCCAGCAGATGGGGACTAGGGGGGGACAATGAGCAGTTCTTC
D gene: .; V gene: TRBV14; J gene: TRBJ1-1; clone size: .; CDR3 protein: CASSQDRARWNEAFF; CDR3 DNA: TGTGCCAGCAGCCAAGATAGGGCCAGATGGAATGAAGCTTTCTTT
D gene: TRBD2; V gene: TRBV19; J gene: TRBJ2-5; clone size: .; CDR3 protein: CASSVPSGESTQYF; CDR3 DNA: TGTGCCAGTAGTGTGCCTAGCGGCGAATCCACCCAGTACTTC
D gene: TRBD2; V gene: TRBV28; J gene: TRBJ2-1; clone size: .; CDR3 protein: CASNPQGSGADEQFF; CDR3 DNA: TGTGCCAGCAATCCACAGGGTAGCGGGGCTGATGAGCAGTTCTTC
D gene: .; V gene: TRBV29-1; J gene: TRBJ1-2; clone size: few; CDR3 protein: CSVAGLNYGYTF; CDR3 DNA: TGCAGCGTCGCCGGGTTAAACTATGGCTACACCTTC
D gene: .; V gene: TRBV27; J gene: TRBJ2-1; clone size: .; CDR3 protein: CASSPVGGRYEQFF; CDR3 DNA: TGTGCCAGCAGTCCCGTCGGTGGGCGGTATGAGCAGTTCTTC
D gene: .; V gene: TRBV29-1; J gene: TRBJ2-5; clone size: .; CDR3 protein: CSADGTETQYF; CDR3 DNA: TGCAGCGCCGACGGGACAGAGACCCAGTACTTC
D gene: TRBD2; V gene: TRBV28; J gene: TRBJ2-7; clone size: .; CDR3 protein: CASSSPSGSGIYEQYF; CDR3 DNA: TGTGCCAGCAGTTCCCCGTCTGGTAGCGGGATCTACGAGCAGTACTTC
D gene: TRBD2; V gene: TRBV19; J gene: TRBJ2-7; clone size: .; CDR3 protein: CASSRVAGGLSSYEQYF; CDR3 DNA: TGTGCCAGTAGTAGGGTAGCGGGAGGCCTGAGCTCCTACGAGCAGTACTTC
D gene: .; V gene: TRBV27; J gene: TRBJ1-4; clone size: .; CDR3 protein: CASSLQGNTEKLFF; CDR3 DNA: TGTGCCAGCAGTCTTCAGGGAAATACTGAAAAACTGTTTTTT
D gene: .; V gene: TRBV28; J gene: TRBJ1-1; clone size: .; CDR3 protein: CASRITGYTEAFF; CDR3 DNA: TGTGCCAGCAGAATCACAGGGTACACTGAAGCTTTCTTT
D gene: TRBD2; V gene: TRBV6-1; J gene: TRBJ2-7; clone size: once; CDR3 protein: CASSPGGSGGYEQYF; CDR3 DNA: TGTGCCAGCAGCCCCGGGGGTAGCGGGGGCTACGAGCAGTACTTC
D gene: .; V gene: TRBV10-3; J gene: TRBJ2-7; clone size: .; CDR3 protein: CAISESTGGSRREQYF; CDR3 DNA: TGTGCCATCAGTGAGTCGACTGGTGGCTCGAGAAGGGAGCAGTACTTC
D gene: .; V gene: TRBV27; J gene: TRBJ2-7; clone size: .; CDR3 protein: CASSQFTGPIDEQYF; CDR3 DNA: TGTGCCAGCAGTCAATTTACAGGGCCGATCGACGAGCAGTACTTC
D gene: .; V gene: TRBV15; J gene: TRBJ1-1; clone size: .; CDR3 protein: CATSTVNTEAFF; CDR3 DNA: TGTGCCACCAGCACCGTGAACACTGAAGCTTTCTTT
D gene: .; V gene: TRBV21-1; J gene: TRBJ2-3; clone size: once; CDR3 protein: CASSRGWRPGQGAQDTQYF; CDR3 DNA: TGTGCCAGCAGCAGGGGCTGGCGACCGGGACAGGGGGCGCAAGATACGCAGTATTTT
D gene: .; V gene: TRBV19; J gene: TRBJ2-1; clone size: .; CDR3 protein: CASSFRQSYNEQFF; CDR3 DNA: TGTGCCAGTAGTTTTAGACAGTCCTACAATGAGCAGTTCTTC
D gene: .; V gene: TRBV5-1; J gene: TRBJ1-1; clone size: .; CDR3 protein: CASSLSPNTEAFF; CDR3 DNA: TGCGCCAGCAGCTTGTCCCCGAACACTGAAGCTTTCTTT
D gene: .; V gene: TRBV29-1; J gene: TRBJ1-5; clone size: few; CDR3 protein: CSVRNRDQPQHF; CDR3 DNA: TGCAGCGTTAGAAACAGGGATCAGCCCCAGCATTTT
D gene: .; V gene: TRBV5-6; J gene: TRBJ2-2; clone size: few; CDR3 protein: CASSSTRELFF; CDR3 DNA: TGTGCCAGCAGCTCGACCCGGGAGCTGTTTTTT
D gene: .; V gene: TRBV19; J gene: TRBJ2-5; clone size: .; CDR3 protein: CASSNGDYQETQYF; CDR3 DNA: TGTGCCAGTAGTAACGGTGACTATCAAGAGACCCAGTACTTC
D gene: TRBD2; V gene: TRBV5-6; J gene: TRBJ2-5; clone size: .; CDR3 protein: CASSLQREGSIQETQYF; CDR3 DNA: TGTGCCAGCAGCTTACAGCGGGAGGGCTCCATCCAAGAGACCCAGTACTTC
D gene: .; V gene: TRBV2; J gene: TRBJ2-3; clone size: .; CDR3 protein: CATLNTQYF; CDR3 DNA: TGTGCCACCCTTAATACGCAGTATTTT